This is a list of T cell receptor beta chains from one sample in a study of T cell responses to AZD1222 COVID-19 vaccine. Using immunoSEQ multiplex PCR, the repertoire was profiled, and TCRdb retains in-frame clones only, with some absent. The sample carries about 110,000 clones, about 94% recorded once. Sequences were derived from peripheral blood, sampled on day 0 of AZD1222 vaccination. The receptor set was obtained from an adult in good health. The CDR3 runs from the conserved cysteine through the conserved F or W. Each record gives: V gene, CDR3 protein.

v_call: TRBV2
cdr3_aa: CASSELNSYNEQFF

v_call: TRBV4-2
cdr3_aa: CASSHSGAGDANEKLFF

v_call: TRBV3-1/TRBV3-2
cdr3_aa: CASSQDIGAPVFKQFF

v_call: TRBV19
cdr3_aa: CASSMDRVYGYTF

v_call: TRBV5-8
cdr3_aa: CASSRGTADQPQHF

v_call: TRBV24-1
cdr3_aa: CATSAAESSYEQYF

v_call: TRBV19
cdr3_aa: CASSIGSHLYGYTF

v_call: TRBV18
cdr3_aa: CASSPTTGPSSGNTIYF

v_call: TRBV24-1
cdr3_aa: CATSTSLRDTQYF

v_call: TRBV30
cdr3_aa: CAWSGGVDNEKLFF

v_call: TRBV7-9
cdr3_aa: CLAGSEAEAFF

v_call: TRBV6-5
cdr3_aa: CASTDLNVGNTIYF

v_call: TRBV19
cdr3_aa: CASIRGSESDTQYF

v_call: TRBV13
cdr3_aa: CASSSPGESNTEAFF

v_call: TRBV9
cdr3_aa: CASSSGTLAEQYF

v_call: TRBV12-3/TRBV12-4
cdr3_aa: CASRPQNEGELFF

v_call: TRBV9
cdr3_aa: CASSTGAYNIQYF

v_call: TRBV19
cdr3_aa: CASSIEGGPYEQYF

v_call: TRBV6-1
cdr3_aa: CASSEALLGYDTEAFF

v_call: TRBV20-1
cdr3_aa: CSVPLNYGYTF

v_call: TRBV19
cdr3_aa: CASSRRYRVSYNEQFF

v_call: TRBV28
cdr3_aa: CATRPPGPSNQPQHF

v_call: TRBV9
cdr3_aa: CASSRGESGYTF

v_call: TRBV6-4
cdr3_aa: CASSEELNTEAFF

v_call: TRBV9
cdr3_aa: CASSVTGMNEQFF

v_call: TRBV20-1
cdr3_aa: CSASGDRGSYNSPLHF

v_call: TRBV7-9
cdr3_aa: CASSLGGENTIYF

v_call: TRBV29-1
cdr3_aa: CSVGTFKRATYNEQFF

v_call: TRBV19
cdr3_aa: CASSTSPWDRRGYTF

v_call: TRBV6-5
cdr3_aa: CASSYSRKGLGEQYF

v_call: TRBV20-1
cdr3_aa: CSASFPRGGEQPQHF

v_call: TRBV12-3/TRBV12-4
cdr3_aa: CASSSGGSYGYTF

v_call: TRBV30
cdr3_aa: CAWSPGTLDYGYTF

v_call: TRBV25-1
cdr3_aa: CASSEGAAATNEKLFF

v_call: TRBV7-8
cdr3_aa: CASSSPGGLSDTQYF

v_call: TRBV7-2
cdr3_aa: CASSQAGTASSQQYF

v_call: TRBV10-3
cdr3_aa: CAISEPTDYEQYF

v_call: TRBV12-3/TRBV12-4
cdr3_aa: CASTSKRNTIYF

v_call: TRBV19
cdr3_aa: CASSFGTSTDTQYF

v_call: TRBV30
cdr3_aa: CAWIKKGTDTQYF

v_call: TRBV5-4
cdr3_aa: CASSLAGDMPQFF

v_call: TRBV28
cdr3_aa: CASSFLGNEQFF

v_call: TRBV7-8
cdr3_aa: CASGGSPADYGYTF

v_call: TRBV5-1
cdr3_aa: CASSRKGQGSDGYTF

v_call: TRBV7-9
cdr3_aa: CASRLDGKEAFF

v_call: TRBV7-9
cdr3_aa: CASSPGQMLNYGYTF

v_call: TRBV11-2
cdr3_aa: CASSLVGRNYGYTF

v_call: TRBV15
cdr3_aa: CATSSHGDLNEKLFF

v_call: TRBV6-2/TRBV6-3
cdr3_aa: CASSPRGNTEAFF

v_call: TRBV7-3
cdr3_aa: CASSLFSSSGTYNEQFF

v_call: TRBV30
cdr3_aa: CACGQSNQPQHF

v_call: TRBV7-8
cdr3_aa: CASSSGTGAYNSPLHF

v_call: TRBV14
cdr3_aa: CASSQEIKYGTSTGELFF

v_call: TRBV6-2/TRBV6-3
cdr3_aa: CASSSGWWTQYF

v_call: TRBV11-3
cdr3_aa: CASSSYSTSGRYNEQFF

v_call: TRBV2
cdr3_aa: CASRWPGLAGDTRTDTQYF